These 16 T cell receptor beta chains were sequenced from one sample in a study of cytomegalovirus exposure and HLA in healthy donors. PCR employed 60 Vbeta and 13 Jbeta primers. Clones were read by immunoSEQ multiplex PCR, and TCRdb kept only the in-frame ones, dropping some. The data contain about 160,000 clones, roughly 66% of them seen just once; the ten biggest clones take up 1.5% to 2%. The specimen sequenced was PBMCs. The receptor set was obtained from a woman between 18 and 29 years old in good health and CMV-seronegative.

This clone was picked up one time. The chain has TRBV30 and TRBJ1-2, with D tentatively TRBD1 (6 bases). Trimming took off 4 bases at V and 7 bases at J, with 22 bases between the two ends. The CDR3 sequence is 15 residues long. Germline loops: CDR1 GTSNPN, CDR2 SVGIG (reference sequence). The CDR3 sequence: CAWTSLGGALLGYTF. In DNA form, the CDR3 reads TGTGCCTGGACCTCCTTAGGGGGGGCTCTGCTTGGCTACACCTTC.

This clone appeared once. J is TRBJ2-3 and V is TRBV5-1; a weak D match, TRBD1 (6 bases). Trimming shortened V by 0 bases and J by 2 bases, and 10 bases separated the two germline ends. The germline CDR1 and CDR2 sequences are SGHRS and YFSETQ. The CDR3 is made up of 15 amino acids. The CDR3 sequence: CASSLGGPYTDTQYF. The DNA for the CDR3 is TGCGCCAGCAGCTTGGGGGGGCCCTACACAGATACGCAGTATTTT. Drawing the rest from reference TRBV5-1 and TRBJ2-3, the complete variable domain is KAGVTQTPRYLIKTRGQQVTLSCSPISGHRSVSWYQQTPGQGLQFLFEYFSETQRNKGNFPGRFSGRQFSNSRSEMNVSTLELGDSALYLCASSLGGPYTDTQYFGPGTRLTVL.

The V call is TRBV19, the J call TRBJ2-5; 12 nucleotides align to TRBD2. Trimming cost V 7 bases and J 2 bases; bases outside gene matches: 8. Germline loops: CDR1 LNHDA, CDR2 SQIVND (reference sequence). This CDR3 region has 16 residues. The CDR3: CASNNHLAGGQETQYF. The CDR3 DNA is TGTGCCAGTAACAATCATCTAGCGGGGGGGCAAGAGACCCAGTACTTC.

The rearrangement uses TRBV2 and TRBJ1-5; 7 positions agree with TRBD1. CDR1 is SNHLY, CDR2 FYNNEI, per germline. The CDR3 length is 14 residues. V lost 6 bases, J lost 3 bases, and 5 bases stayed unmatched. The CDR3 region is CASSLDRANQPQHF. In DNA, the CDR3 is TGTGCCAGCAGCCTTGACAGGGCCAATCAGCCCCAGCATTTT.

V and J are TRBV6-5 and TRBJ1-1; unclear D gene. This CDR3 has 13 residues. Germline values: CDR1 MNHEY, CDR2 SVGAGI. The V end was cut by 7 bases, the J end by 7 bases, with 16 bases between. CDR3 amino acids: CASTLGIGGEAFF. The CDR3 DNA sequence: TGTGCCAGCACCCTGGGGATCGGAGGTGAAGCTTTCTTT.

V and J are TRBV18 and TRBJ2-3; TRBD2 aligns across 9 bases. Trimming removed 7 bases from V and 3 bases from J; junction bases left unmatched: 17. Germline V gene sequence: CDR1 KGHSH, CDR2 LQKENI. This CDR3 contains 18 residues. The CDR3 nucleotides are TGTGCCAGCTTGGGAGAGGGGGCGTCTAGCGGGACTACAGATACGCAGTATTTT. Translating it yields CASLGEGASSGTTDTQYF. The full variable domain, rest sourced from reference TRBV18 and TRBJ2-3, is NAGVMQNPRHLVRRRGQEARLRCSPMKGHSHVYWYRQLPEEGLKFMVYLQKENIIDESGMPKERFSAEFPKEGPSILRIQQVVRGDSAAYFCASLGEGASSGTTDTQYFGPGTRLTVL.

The V call is TRBV7-2, the J call TRBJ1-2, with 8 bases lining up with TRBD1. Germline V CDR1 and CDR2: SGHTA, FQGNSA. The CDR3 runs 13 residues. The V segment lost 5 bases and the J segment 8 bases; nucleotides outside the gene matches: 7. CDR3 protein: CASSIGQGEGYTF. DNA for the CDR3: TGTGCCAGCAGCATCGGACAGGGTGAAGGCTACACCTTC.

J is TRBJ2-1 and V is TRBV7-9; 9 positions match TRBD2. Germline loops: CDR1 SEHNR, CDR2 FQNEAQ (reference sequence). J lost 4 bases, V lost 7 bases, and 11 bases had no gene match. The CDR3 has 16 amino acids. The DNA for the CDR3 is TGTGCCAGCACCTCGCTTGCGGGACTAGCATACAATGAGCAGTTCTTC. Residues: CASTSLAGLAYNEQFF.

The rearrangement uses TRBV29-1 and TRBJ1-1; 9 bases line up with TRBD1. The V gene end was trimmed by 6 bases and the J gene end by 1 base; junction bases not matched to a gene: 3. Germline CDR1 is SQVTM and CDR2 is ANQGSEA. The CDR3 totals 13 residues. As DNA, the CDR3 is TGCAGCGTCAAGGGACAGGGGAACACTGAAGCTTTCTTT. Residues: CSVKGQGNTEAFF.

CDR3 amino acids: CASSERPQGDEQFF. The CDR3, as DNA: TGTGCCAGCAGTGAACGTCCCCAAGGGGATGAGCAGTTCTTC. The V call is TRBV2, the J call TRBJ2-1; possible D gene TRBD1, 5 bases. V was cut by 2 bases and J by 8 bases, with 13 bases left in between. The CDR3 is made up of 14 amino acids. The germline V gene encodes CDR1 SNHLY and CDR2 FYNNEI.

CDR3 loop: CAWSVSSGYEQYV. CDR3 sequence (DNA): TGTGCCTGGAGTGTTAGTAGCGGCTACGAGCAGTACGTC. The chain recombines TRBV30 with TRBJ2-7; D is perhaps TRBD2 (6 bases). This CDR3 comprises 13 residues. Germline CDR1 is GTSNPN and CDR2 is SVGIG (reference sequence). V was shortened by 0 bases and J by 3 bases, with 9 bases between the two germline ends.

This clone is a singleton in its sample. J is TRBJ1-2 and V is TRBV2; 7 nucleotides match TRBD1. With 7 bases clipped from V and 5 bases from J, the junction kept 4 bases outside the gene matches. The CDR3 has 12 residues. CDR1 is SNHLY, CDR2 FYNNEI, per germline. The CDR3 DNA reads TGTGCCAGCAATAAACAGGGGTATGGCTACACCTTC. This codes for CASNKQGYGYTF.

To note about this clone: Germline and junction disagree at one end, which may indicate a read error. The chain carries TRBV6-5 and TRBJ2-6; tentatively, D is TRBD1 (5 bases). Germline values: CDR1 MNHEY, CDR2 SVGAGI. CDR3 size: 16 residues. The CDR3: CASSYLTGSGANGLTF. CDR3 coding DNA: TGTGCCAGCAGTTACCTAACAGGATCTGGGGCCAACGGCCTGACTTTC.

V usage is TRBV7-8 and J usage is TRBJ2-3; D is ambiguous. V shed 1 base and J shed 1 base, with 12 bases lying between them. This CDR3 is built from 16 residues. Germline V gives CDR1 SGHVS, CDR2 FQNEAQ. This chain's CDR3 is CASSLERAMGTDTQYF. CDR3 nucleotides: TGTGCCAGCAGCTTAGAACGCGCTATGGGCACAGATACGCAGTATTTT.

This sequence joins TRBV5-6 and TRBJ1-5, with 12 bases lining up with TRBD1. Germline V gene lookup returns CDR1 SGHDT and CDR2 YYEEEE. CDR3 length equals 15 residues. Unmatched junction bases numbered 5, after V lost 3 bases and J lost 7 bases. CDR3 protein: CASSSVGTGGQPQHF. The DNA of the CDR3 is TGTGCCAGCAGCTCGGTAGGGACAGGGGGCCAGCCCCAGCATTTT.

The gene calls are TRBV27 and TRBJ1-5; 7 nucleotides agree with TRBD1. The CDR3 loop spans 15 amino acids. The germline gives CDR1 MNHEY, CDR2 SMNVEV (reference sequence). V gave up 2 bases and J gave up 3 bases; unmatched junction bases: 4. The CDR3 DNA reads as TGTGCCAGCAGTTTAGATGGGACAGCCAATCAGCCCCAGCATTTT. Translating it yields CASSLDGTANQPQHF.